The 30 T cell receptor beta chains in this list originate from one sample, sequenced in a study of breast tumors, draining lymph nodes, adjacent tissues (dated by TCRdb to the mid-2010s). Library construction relied on multiplex PCR. This sample was sequenced with an Illumina HiSeq 2000. Starting from the raw public reads, TCRdb applied fastp trimming at Q25, assembled clones with MiXCR and retained in-frame beta chains. Rows with a matching CDR3 protein are joined into one entry that keeps the most common DNA and genes. This sample has 65,000 to 80,000 distinct CDR3 sequences in its table, and about 21% of those were observed once. Roughly 2.4% of the sample comes from the top ten. Lymph node samples were obtained from the axillary draining lymph nodes of breast cancer patients. Sequences were obtained from axillary lymph node tissue. The receptors shown here come from a female donor with breast cancer. Some clones in this sample may be carry-over from other donors' samples.

A remark on this clonotype: One base away lies a much larger clone, so this may be a sequencing read error. The genes are TRBV9 and TRBJ2-7; D gene ambiguous. V was trimmed by 3 bases and J by 2 bases, leaving 12 bases between them. This CDR3 is 14 amino acids long. Germline values: CDR1 SGDLS, CDR2 YYNGEE. CDR3: CASSADGSAYEQYF. CDR3 DNA: TGTGCCAGCAGCGCAGATGGTTCCGCCTACGAGCAGTACTTC.

The V and J genes are TRBV29-1 and TRBJ2-7; 14 nucleotides align to TRBD2. Germline CDR1 is SQVTM and CDR2 is ANQGSEA. The CDR3 runs to 14 residues. V dropped 6 bases and J dropped 3; count of bases not matched to a gene: 4. CDR3 protein: CSVTSGRAGYEQYF. DNA for the CDR3: TGCAGCGTGACTAGCGGGAGGGCCGGCTACGAGCAGTACTTC.

This clonotype showed up many times. The rearrangement links TRBV7-9 to TRBJ2-2; 7 bases map to TRBD1. Germline V gene sequence: CDR1 SEHNR, CDR2 FQNEAQ (reference sequence). V shed 8 bases and J 5 bases; nucleotides not matched to a gene: 11. The CDR3 is 15 amino acids. For the CDR3, the DNA is TGTGCCAGCGGTTTCCGGACAGGACCGACCGGGGAGCTGTTTTTT. This codes for CASGFRTGPTGELFF. Variable domain in full (rest from reference TRBV7-9 and TRBJ2-2): DTGVSQNPRHKITKRGQNVTFRCDPISEHNRLYWYRQTLGQGPEFLTYFQNEAQLEKSRLLSDRFSAERPKGSFSTLEIQRTEQGDSAMYLCASGFRTGPTGELFFGEGSRLTVL.

This clonotype was recorded at least ten times. The chain combines TRBV5-1 with TRBJ2-3, with a possible D match to TRBD1 (5 bases). The length of the CDR3 is 16 residues. From germline, CDR1 is SGHRS and CDR2 YFSETQ. Trimming left V 0 bases short and J 0 bases short, with 11 bases between. The CDR3 region is CASSLGTSSSTDTQYF. DNA of the CDR3: TGCGCCAGCAGCTTGGGGACATCTTCTAGCACAGATACGCAGTATTTT. The full variable domain, in which reference TRBV5-1 and TRBJ2-3 provide the parts outside the CDR3, is KAGVTQTPRYLIKTRGQQVTLSCSPISGHRSVSWYQQTPGQGLQFLFEYFSETQRNKGNFPGRFSGRQFSNSRSEMNVSTLELGDSALYLCASSLGTSSSTDTQYFGPGTRLTVL.

This clonotype was seen only a few times. V usage is TRBV3-1 and J usage is TRBJ2-1; D not resolved. In germline, CDR1 is LGHDT, CDR2 YNNKEL (reference sequence). The CDR3 spans 16 residues. Trimming removed 1 base at V and 6 bases at J, with 16 bases between. CDR3 sequence reads: CASSQGSPRSTNEQFF. In DNA, the CDR3 is TGTGCCAGCAGCCAAGGATCTCCTAGATCCACCAATGAGCAGTTCTTC.

This clonotype occurred a few times. This sequence joins TRBV13 and TRBJ2-4; D unresolved. Germline V gene lookup returns CDR1 PRHDT and CDR2 FYEKMQ (reference sequence). V lost 5 bases to trimming and J lost 7 bases, with 15 bases between them. The CDR3 length is 14 residues. Written as DNA, the CDR3 is TGTGCCAGCAGCGACGCAAGGGCTGGGAACATTCAGTACTTC. Translation gives CASSDARAGNIQYF. The whole variable domain, remainder taken from reference TRBV13 and TRBJ2-4, is AAGVIQSPRHLIKEKRETATLKCYPIPRHDTVYWYQQGPGQDPQFLISFYEKMQSDKGSIPDRFSAQQFSDYHSELNMSSLELGDSALYFCASSDARAGNIQYFGAGTRLSVL.

This clonotype appeared many times. As DNA, the CDR3 is TGTGCCAGCAGTCCGAAGCCCACAGGGGCCCTAAACAATGAGCAGTTCTTC. Its translation is CASSPKPTGALNNEQFF. The chain links TRBV6-5 to TRBJ2-1, with 7 bases identical to TRBD1. The CDR3 sequence is 17 residues long. The V gene end was trimmed by 5 bases and the J gene end by 5 bases; junction bases not matched to a gene: 15. Germline V lookup: CDR1 MNHEY, CDR2 SVGAGI.

This clonotype was detected many times. The chain uses TRBV9 and TRBJ2-5; D is perhaps TRBD1 or TRBD2 (5 bases each). This CDR3 spans 14 amino acids. V lost 1 base, J lost 1 base, and 8 bases lay in between. The V gene's germline CDR1 is SGDLS and CDR2 YYNGEE. The CDR3 nucleotides are TGTGCCAGCAGCGTATCCGGGACCCAAGAGACCCAGTACTTC. It encodes CASSVSGTQETQYF.

This clonotype was counted ten times or more. This chain uses TRBV13 with TRBJ1-2; perhaps TRBD1 as D (6 bases). The V gene lost 3 bases and the J gene lost 1 base, with 9 bases spanning the gap. Looked up from germline, CDR1 is PRHDT and CDR2 is FYEKMQ (reference sequence). The CDR3 covers 14 residues. The CDR3 protein is CASSLGAVNYGYTF. DNA for the CDR3: TGTGCCAGCAGCTTGGGGGCAGTTAACTATGGCTACACCTTC.

Ten or more counts support this clonotype. The chain has TRBV6-5 and TRBJ1-2; TRBD1 matches 8 bases. Per the germline V gene, CDR1 is MNHEY and CDR2 is SVGAGI. J lost 14 bases, V lost 6 bases, and 14 bases had no gene match. The CDR3 contains 13 residues. This CDR3 reads CASRTRTGRSTTF. The CDR3 bases are TGTGCCAGCAGAACCCGGACAGGGAGATCAACGACCTTC.

The chain joins TRBV5-1 to TRBJ2-5, with D possibly TRBD2 on 6 matching bases. Per germline, CDR1 SGHRS and CDR2 YFSETQ. V was clipped by 0 bases and J by 4 bases, with 13 bases between them. The CDR3 covers 15 residues. As DNA, the CDR3 is TGCGCCAGCAGCTTGGCCGGGACTGGCAGAGAGACCCAGTACTTC. Protein product: CASSLAGTGRETQYF.

This clonotype was counted a few times. Here the CDR3 DNA reads TGTGCCAGCACTAGCGGGAGGATGAACACCGGGGAGCTGTTTTTT. Translation: CASTSGRMNTGELFF. The chain couples TRBV6-1 to TRBJ2-2, with 11 bases aligning to TRBD2. CDR1 and CDR2 from the germline V gene are MNHNS and SASEGT. CDR3 size: 15 residues. The V and J ends lost 7 bases and 1 base, in that order; junction bases with no gene match: 2.

The CDR3 nucleotides read TGTGCCAGCAGTCAACCCCACCGAGCGGGAGTCACAGATACGCAGTATTTT. Its translation: CASSQPHRAGVTDTQYF. The chain has TRBV7-3 and TRBJ2-3, with TRBD2 matching 8 bases. Germline values: CDR1 SGHTA, CDR2 FQGTGA. J was trimmed by 2 bases and V by 6 bases; bases with no gene match: 13. CDR3 length equals 17 residues.

Remarks on this clonotype: At one of its ends the junction is not consistent with the germline gene, which may arise from a read error. The chain couples TRBV28 to TRBJ2-2; no reliable D call. Germline CDR1 reads MDHEN; CDR2 reads SYDVKM. This CDR3 comprises 12 residues. In DNA form, the CDR3 reads TGTGCGAGCAGTTTTTACGCCGGGGAGCTGTTTTTT. This codes for CASSFYAGELFF. Supplemented by reference TRBV28 and TRBJ2-2, the full variable domain reads DVKVTQSSRYLVKRTGEKVFLECVQDMDHENMFWYRQDPGLGLRLIYFSYDVKMKEKGDIPEGYSVSREKKERFSLILESASTNQTSMYLCASSFYAGELFFGEGSRLTVL.

This clonotype appeared many times. The chain recombines TRBV5-1 with TRBJ1-2; D perhaps matches TRBD1 (6 bases). V shed 4 bases and J shed 3 bases, with 16 bases lying between them. Germline V CDR1 and CDR2: SGHRS, YFSETQ. The CDR3 contains 15 residues. CDR3 in amino acids: CASSPTGMGYYGYTF. In DNA, the CDR3 is TGCGCCAGCAGCCCAACAGGGATGGGCTACTATGGCTACACCTTC.

This clonotype was seen just once. Lacking the conserved final phenylalanine or tryptophan, this CDR3 likely reflects a read error. The chain recombines TRBV7-2 with TRBJ2-1; 7 bases map to TRBD1. Germline V gene data show CDR1 as SGHTA and CDR2 as FQGNSA. The CDR3 has 15 residues. The CDR3 region is CASSLAGGSYSEQFV. The CDR3 DNA reads as TGTGCCAGCAGCTTAGCAGGGGGCTCCTACAGTGAGCAGTTCGTC.

Remarks on this clonotype: This may be a read error, as it is one base from a much larger clone. The chain couples TRBV5-4 to TRBJ2-2; 10 bases map to TRBD1. Looked up from germline, CDR1 is SGHNT and CDR2 is YYREEE (reference sequence). This CDR3 comprises 17 residues. DNA for the CDR3: TGTGTCAGCAGCTCAGCGACAGGGGGCCGTAACACCGGGGAGCTGTTTTTT. This codes for CVSSSATGGRNTGELFF.

This chain connects TRBV27 to TRBJ2-1; D perhaps matches TRBD2 (5 bases). V lost 6 bases and J 3 bases, leaving 6 bases between the germline ends. The length of the CDR3 is 12 residues. Germline CDR1 is MNHEY and CDR2 is SMNVEV (reference sequence). CDR3 amino acids: CASSRDYNEQFF. DNA of the CDR3: TGTGCCAGCAGCCGGGACTACAATGAGCAGTTCTTC.

Many counts were recorded for this clonotype. The chain couples TRBV2 to TRBJ2-3; 8 nucleotides match TRBD2. The V gene end was trimmed by 5 bases and the J gene end by 5 bases; junction bases not matched to a gene: 6. This CDR3 spans 14 amino acids. Germline V CDR1 and CDR2: SNHLY, FYNNEI. The CDR3 nucleotides are TGTGCCAGCAGTCCGACTAGCGCAGGAGATACGCAGTATTTT. It translates to CASSPTSAGDTQYF.

With respect to this clonotype: This could be a read error, since a much larger clone is one nucleotide away. The chain carries TRBV19 and TRBJ2-3; 10 bases align to TRBD1. This CDR3 has 15 residues. Germline V lookup: CDR1 LNHDA, CDR2 SQIVND (reference sequence). CDR3 protein: CAGREDRGVLDTQYF. The CDR3 DNA sequence: TGTGCCGGTAGAGAGGACAGGGGGGTTTTGGATACGCAGTATTTT. Drawing the rest from reference TRBV19 and TRBJ2-3, the complete variable domain is DGGITQSPKYLFRKEGQNVTLSCEQNLNHDAMYWYRQDPGQGLRLIYYSQIVNDFQKGDIAEGYSVSREKKESFPLTVTSAQKNPTAFYLCAGREDRGVLDTQYFGPGTRLTVL.

V is TRBV6-5 and J is TRBJ2-1; 8 bases are a match to TRBD2. The germline gives CDR1 MNHEY, CDR2 SVGAGI. The CDR3 is 14 amino acids. Trimming cost V 7 bases and J 0 bases; bases outside gene matches: 2. For the CDR3, the DNA is TGTGCCAGCAAGAGCGGGAGCTCCTACAATGAGCAGTTCTTC. It yields the protein CASKSGSSYNEQFF.

This clonotype showed up many times. This chain links TRBV20-1 with TRBJ1-5; D ambiguous. V dropped 3 bases and J dropped 0 bases, with 9 bases sitting between them. CDR1 DFQATT and CDR2 SNEGSKA come from the germline V gene (reference sequence). The CDR3 is 14 amino acids. The CDR3 nucleotides are TGCAGTGCTAGGGGAGGGATTAGCAATCAGCCCCAGCATTTT. Translated, it gives CSARGGISNQPQHF.

This clonotype was detected once. A clone one base away is much larger, so this may be a read error. V and J are TRBV11-2 and TRBJ2-5, with a possible D match to TRBD2 (6 bases). The CDR3 loop spans 14 amino acids. Looked up from germline, CDR1 is SGHAT and CDR2 is FQNNGV. V lost 4 bases, J lost 3 bases, and 12 bases lay in between. Written as DNA, the CDR3 is TGTGCCAGCAGCTCAGGATGGGGGGAAGAGACCCAGTACTTC. Its protein product is CASSSGWGEETQYF. The whole variable domain, remainder taken from reference TRBV11-2 and TRBJ2-5, is EAGVAQSPRYKIIEKRQSVAFWCNPISGHATLYWYQQILGQGPKLLIQFQNNGVVDDSQLPKDRFSAERLKGVDSTLKIQPAKLEDSAVYLCASSSGWGEETQYFGPGTRLLVL.

This clonotype was detected ten times or more. The rearrangement joins TRBV4-3 to TRBJ2-7; 9 bases are a match to TRBD1. V dropped 3 bases and J dropped 0; count of bases not matched to a gene: 3. Germline CDR1 LGHNA, CDR2 YSLEER. The CDR3 covers 15 residues. The CDR3 protein is CASSQGTGSSYEQYF. The DNA of the CDR3 is TGCGCCAGCAGCCAGGGGACAGGGAGCTCCTACGAGCAGTACTTC.

This clonotype was detected ten times or more. The chain couples TRBV20-1 to TRBJ1-4; no firm D call. CDR1 and CDR2 (germline): DFQATT, SNEGSKA (reference sequence). The V gene lost 6 bases and the J gene lost 4 bases, with 15 bases spanning the gap. The CDR3 is 14 amino acids. The CDR3, as DNA: TGCAGTGCCTCCAATCGGCTAGTTAATGAAAAACTGTTTTTT. Translating gives CSASNRLVNEKLFF.

This clonotype has a handful of counts. This chain joins TRBV11-3 and TRBJ2-1; D tentatively fits TRBD1 or TRBD2 (5 bases each). This CDR3 region has 15 residues. The V and J ends lost 5 bases and 4 bases respectively, with 15 bases between them. Germline V lookup: CDR1 SGHNT, CDR2 YENEEA. The CDR3 here is CASSEGPSSYNEQFF. In DNA, the CDR3 is TGTGCCAGCAGCGAGGGGCCTAGTTCTTACAATGAGCAGTTCTTC.

There are many counts of this clonotype. V is TRBV11-1 and J is TRBJ1-6, with D possibly being TRBD1 (5 bases). Trimming took 1 base from V and 9 from J, leaving 7 bases between them. The CDR3 runs to 13 residues. Germline V gives CDR1 SGHAT, CDR2 FQDESV (reference sequence). This chain's CDR3 is CASSLGGGSPLHF. The CDR3 nucleotides read TGTGCCAGCAGCTTAGGTGGGGGTTCACCCCTCCACTTT.

This clonotype has a count of ten or more. V and J are TRBV4-1 and TRBJ1-4; 7 nucleotides agree with TRBD1. Germline V gene sequence: CDR1 MGHRA, CDR2 YSYEKL. Trimming removed 5 bases from V and 8 bases from J; junction bases left unmatched: 11. There are 15 residues in the CDR3. Here the CDR3 reads CASSTVGGLEEKLFF. In DNA, the CDR3 is TGCGCCAGCAGCACTGTAGGGGGCCTAGAGGAAAAACTGTTTTTT.

A few counts support this clonotype. This CDR3 is CASSLTSGFSTDTQYF. The CDR3 DNA is TGTGCCAGCAGTTTGACTAGCGGGTTTAGCACAGATACGCAGTATTTT. The rearrangement joins TRBV28 to TRBJ2-3; 10 bases line up with TRBD2. V trimming: 3 bases; J trimming: 0 bases; junction bases outside the gene matches: 3. The CDR3 extends over 16 amino acids. Per the germline V gene, CDR1 is MDHEN and CDR2 is SYDVKM.

This clonotype was counted once. A much larger clonotype is one base distant, so this may be a read error. Since no conserved phenylalanine or tryptophan closes the CDR3, a read error is the likely cause. The CDR3 bases are TGTGCCAGCAGTCCTGAAGTCGGGGAGCTGTTTCTT. Protein: CASSPEVGELFL. V is TRBV6-2 or TRBV6-3 and J is TRBJ2-2; D unresolved. The V and J ends lost 5 bases and 7 bases respectively, with 8 bases between them. Germline CDR1 reads MNHEY; CDR2 reads SVGEGT. The CDR3 consists of 12 residues.